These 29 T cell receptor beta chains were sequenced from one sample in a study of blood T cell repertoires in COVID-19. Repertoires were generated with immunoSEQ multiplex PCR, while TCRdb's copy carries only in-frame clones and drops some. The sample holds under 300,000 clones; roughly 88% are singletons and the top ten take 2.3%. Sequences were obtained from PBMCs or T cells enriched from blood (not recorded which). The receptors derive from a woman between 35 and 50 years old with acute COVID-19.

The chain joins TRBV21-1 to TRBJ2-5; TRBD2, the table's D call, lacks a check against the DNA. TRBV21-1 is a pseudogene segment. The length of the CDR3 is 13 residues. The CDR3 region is CASPRGGGETQYF. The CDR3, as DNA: TGTGCCAGCCCCCGGGGGGGAGGGGAGACCCAGTACTTC.

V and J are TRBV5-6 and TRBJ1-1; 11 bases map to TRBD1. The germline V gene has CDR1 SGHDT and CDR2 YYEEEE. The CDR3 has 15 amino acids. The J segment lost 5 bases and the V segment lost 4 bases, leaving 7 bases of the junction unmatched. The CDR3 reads CASSPRTGGLTEAFF. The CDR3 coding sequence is TGTGCCAGCAGCCCGAGGACAGGGGGCTTGACTGAAGCTTTCTTT.

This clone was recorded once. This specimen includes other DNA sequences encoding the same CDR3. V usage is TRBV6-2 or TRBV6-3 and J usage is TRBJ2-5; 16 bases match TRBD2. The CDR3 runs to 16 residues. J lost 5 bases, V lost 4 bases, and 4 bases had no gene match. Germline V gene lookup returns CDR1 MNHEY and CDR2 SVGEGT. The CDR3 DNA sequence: TGTGCCAGCAGTTCGGGACTAGCGGGAGGGCAGGAGACCCAGTACTTC. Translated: CASSSGLAGGQETQYF.

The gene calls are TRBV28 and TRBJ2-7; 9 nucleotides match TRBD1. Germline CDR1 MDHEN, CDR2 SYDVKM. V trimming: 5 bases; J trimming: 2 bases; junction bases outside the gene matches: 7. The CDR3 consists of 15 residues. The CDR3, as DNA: TGTGCCAGCAGTACTACAGGGGGCATCGCCTACGAGCAGTACTTC. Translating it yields CASSTTGGIAYEQYF.

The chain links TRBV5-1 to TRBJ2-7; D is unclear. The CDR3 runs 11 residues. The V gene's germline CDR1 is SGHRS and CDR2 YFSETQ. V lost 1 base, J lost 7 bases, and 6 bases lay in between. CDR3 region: CASSLTGEQYF. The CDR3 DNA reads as TGCGCCAGCAGCTTGACGGGTGAGCAGTACTTC.

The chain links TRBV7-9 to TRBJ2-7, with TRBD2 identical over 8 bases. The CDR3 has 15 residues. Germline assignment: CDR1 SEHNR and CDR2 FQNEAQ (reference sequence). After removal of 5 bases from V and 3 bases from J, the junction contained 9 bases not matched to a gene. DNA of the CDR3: TGTGCCAGCAGCCCGGGGGGCGGGGGGTACTACGAGCAGTACTTC. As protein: CASSPGGGGYYEQYF.

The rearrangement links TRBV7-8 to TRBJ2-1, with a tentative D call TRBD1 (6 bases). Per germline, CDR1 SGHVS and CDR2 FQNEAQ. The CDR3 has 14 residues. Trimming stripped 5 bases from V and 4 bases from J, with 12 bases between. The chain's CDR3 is CASSPGQPYNEQFF. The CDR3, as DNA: TGTGCCAGCAGCCCAGGACAGCCGTACAATGAGCAGTTCTTC. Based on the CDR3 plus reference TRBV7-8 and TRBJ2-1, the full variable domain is GAGVSQSPRYKVAKRGQDVALRCDPISGHVSLFWYQQALGQGPEFLTYFQNEAQLDKSGLPSDRFFAERPEGSVSTLKIQRTQQEDSAVYLCASSPGQPYNEQFFGPGTRLTVL.

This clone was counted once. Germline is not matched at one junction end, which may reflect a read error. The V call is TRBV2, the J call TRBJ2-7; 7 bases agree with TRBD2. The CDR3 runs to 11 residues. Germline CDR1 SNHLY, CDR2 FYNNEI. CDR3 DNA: TGTGCCAGCAGGGCGCAAGGGACTACGGACTTC. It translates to CASRAQGTTDF.

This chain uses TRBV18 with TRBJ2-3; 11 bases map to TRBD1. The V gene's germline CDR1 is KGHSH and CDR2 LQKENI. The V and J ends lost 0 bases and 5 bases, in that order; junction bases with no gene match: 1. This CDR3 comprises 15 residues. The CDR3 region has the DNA TGTGCCAGCTCACCACCTGGGACAGGGGGAGATACGCAGTATTTT. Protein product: CASSPPGTGGDTQYF. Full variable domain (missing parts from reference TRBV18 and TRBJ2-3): NAGVMQNPRHLVRRRGQEARLRCSPMKGHSHVYWYRQLPEEGLKFMVYLQKENIIDESGMPKERFSAEFPKEGPSILRIQQVVRGDSAAYFCASSPPGTGGDTQYFGPGTRLTVL.

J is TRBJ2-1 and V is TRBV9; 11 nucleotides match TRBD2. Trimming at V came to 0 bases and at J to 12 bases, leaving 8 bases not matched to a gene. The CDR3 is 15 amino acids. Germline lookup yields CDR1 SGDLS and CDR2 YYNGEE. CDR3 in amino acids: CASSVGGTSGPWQFF. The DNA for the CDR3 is TGTGCCAGCAGCGTAGGGGGGACTAGCGGTCCTTGGCAGTTCTTC.

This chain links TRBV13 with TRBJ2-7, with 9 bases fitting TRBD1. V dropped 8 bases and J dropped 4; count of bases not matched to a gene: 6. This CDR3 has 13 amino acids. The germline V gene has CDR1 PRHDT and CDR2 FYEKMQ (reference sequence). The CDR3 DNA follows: TGTGCCAGCCGGGACAGGGAGAGATACGAGCAGTACTTC. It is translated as CASRDRERYEQYF. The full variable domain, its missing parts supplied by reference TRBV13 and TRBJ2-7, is AAGVIQSPRHLIKEKRETATLKCYPIPRHDTVYWYQQGPGQDPQFLISFYEKMQSDKGSIPDRFSAQQFSDYHSELNMSSLELGDSALYFCASRDRERYEQYFGPGTRLTVT.

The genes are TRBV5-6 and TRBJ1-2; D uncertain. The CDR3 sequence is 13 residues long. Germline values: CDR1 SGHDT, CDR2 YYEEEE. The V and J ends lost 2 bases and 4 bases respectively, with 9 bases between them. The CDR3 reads CASSLRGSYGYTF. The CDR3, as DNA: TGTGCCAGCAGCTTAAGAGGGAGCTATGGCTACACCTTC.

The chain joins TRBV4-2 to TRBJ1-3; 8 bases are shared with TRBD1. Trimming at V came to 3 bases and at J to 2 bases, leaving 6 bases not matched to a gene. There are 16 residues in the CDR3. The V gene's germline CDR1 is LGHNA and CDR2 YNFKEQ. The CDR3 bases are TGTGCCAGCAGCCACCAAGCGGGACAGGCTGGAAACACCATATATTTT. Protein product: CASSHQAGQAGNTIYF.

The CDR3 DNA sequence: TGTGCCAGCAGTGTAAGGGGGACAGGGGCTAATCAGCCCCAGCATTTT. This codes for CASSVRGTGANQPQHF. The V call is TRBV28, the J call TRBJ1-5; 10 bases fit TRBD1. The germline CDR1 and CDR2 sequences are MDHEN and SYDVKM. J was trimmed by 4 bases and V by 5 bases; bases with no gene match: 8. The CDR3 length is 16 residues.

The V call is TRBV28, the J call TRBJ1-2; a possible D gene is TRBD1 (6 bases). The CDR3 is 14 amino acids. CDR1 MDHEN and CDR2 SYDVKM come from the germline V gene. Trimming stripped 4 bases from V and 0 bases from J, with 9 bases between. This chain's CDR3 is CASSSDSTNYGYTF. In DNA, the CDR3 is TGTGCCAGCAGTTCGGACAGTACTAACTATGGCTACACCTTC.

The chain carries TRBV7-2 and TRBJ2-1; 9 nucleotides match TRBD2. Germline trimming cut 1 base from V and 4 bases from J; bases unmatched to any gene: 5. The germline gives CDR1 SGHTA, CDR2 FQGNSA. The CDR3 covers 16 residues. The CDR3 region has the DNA TGTGCCAGCAGCTTAGAGGGAGCGGGGGGTTACAATGAGCAGTTCTTC. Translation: CASSLEGAGGYNEQFF. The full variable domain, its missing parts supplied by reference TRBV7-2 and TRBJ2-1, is GAGVSQSPSNKVTEKGKDVELRCDPISGHTALYWYRQSLGQGLEFLIYFQGNSAPDKSGLPSDRFSAERTGGSVSTLTIQRTQQEDSAVYLCASSLEGAGGYNEQFFGPGTRLTVL.

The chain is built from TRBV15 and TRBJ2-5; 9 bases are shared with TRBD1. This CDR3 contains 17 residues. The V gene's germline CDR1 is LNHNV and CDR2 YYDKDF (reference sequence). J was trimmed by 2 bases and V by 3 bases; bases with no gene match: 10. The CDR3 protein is CATSSSRGTGTQETQYF. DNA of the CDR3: TGTGCCACCAGCAGCTCCCGGGGGACAGGGACTCAAGAGACCCAGTACTTC.

The CDR3 region is CASSRKRRDRVITDTQYF. Written as DNA, the CDR3 is TGTGCCAGCAGTAGGAAACGCCGGGACAGGGTTATCACAGATACGCAGTATTTT. V is TRBV28 and J is TRBJ2-3, with 9 bases aligning to TRBD1. This CDR3 has 18 amino acids. The junction had 14 bases not matched to a gene; V was cut back by 5 bases and J by 2 bases. The germline CDR1 and CDR2 sequences are MDHEN and SYDVKM.

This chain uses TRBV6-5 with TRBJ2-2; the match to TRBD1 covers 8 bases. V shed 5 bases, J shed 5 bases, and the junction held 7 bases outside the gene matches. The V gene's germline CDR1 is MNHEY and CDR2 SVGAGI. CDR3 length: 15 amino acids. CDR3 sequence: CASSIQGAVTGELFF. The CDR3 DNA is TGTGCCAGCAGTATTCAGGGGGCCGTAACCGGGGAGCTGTTTTTT.

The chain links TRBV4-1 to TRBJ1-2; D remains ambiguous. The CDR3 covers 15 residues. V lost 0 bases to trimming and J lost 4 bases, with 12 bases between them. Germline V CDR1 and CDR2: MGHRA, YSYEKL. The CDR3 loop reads CASSQDNAQVYGYTF. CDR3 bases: TGCGCCAGCAGCCAAGATAATGCGCAGGTCTATGGCTACACCTTC.

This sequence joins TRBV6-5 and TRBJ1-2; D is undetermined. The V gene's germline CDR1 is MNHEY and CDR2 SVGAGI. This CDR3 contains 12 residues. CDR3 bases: TGTGCGGCGGGGAGGGTTAACTATGGCTACACCTTC. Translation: CAAGRVNYGYTF.

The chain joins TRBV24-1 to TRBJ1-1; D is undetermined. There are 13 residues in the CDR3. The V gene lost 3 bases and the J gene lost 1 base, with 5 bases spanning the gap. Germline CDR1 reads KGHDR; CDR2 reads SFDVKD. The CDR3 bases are TGTGCCACCAGTGATCTAGGGAACACTGAAGCTTTCTTT. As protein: CATSDLGNTEAFF.

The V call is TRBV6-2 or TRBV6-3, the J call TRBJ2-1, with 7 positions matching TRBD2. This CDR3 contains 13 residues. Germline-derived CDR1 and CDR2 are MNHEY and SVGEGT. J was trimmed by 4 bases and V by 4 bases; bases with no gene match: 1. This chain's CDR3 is CASSWDYYNEQFF. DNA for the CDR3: TGTGCCAGCAGTTGGGACTATTACAATGAGCAGTTCTTC.

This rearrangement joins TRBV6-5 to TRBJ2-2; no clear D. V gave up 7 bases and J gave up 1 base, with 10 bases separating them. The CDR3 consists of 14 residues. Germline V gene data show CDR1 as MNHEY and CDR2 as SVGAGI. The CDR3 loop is CASTPDKNTGELFF. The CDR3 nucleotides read TGTGCCAGCACCCCAGACAAGAACACCGGGGAGCTGTTTTTT.

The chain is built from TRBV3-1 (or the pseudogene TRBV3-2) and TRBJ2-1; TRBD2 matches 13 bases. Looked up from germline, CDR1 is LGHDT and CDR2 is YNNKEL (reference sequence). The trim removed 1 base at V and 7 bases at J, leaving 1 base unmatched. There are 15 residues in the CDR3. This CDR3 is CASSQGLAGGNEQFF. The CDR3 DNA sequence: TGTGCCAGCAGCCAAGGACTAGCGGGAGGAAATGAGCAGTTCTTC.

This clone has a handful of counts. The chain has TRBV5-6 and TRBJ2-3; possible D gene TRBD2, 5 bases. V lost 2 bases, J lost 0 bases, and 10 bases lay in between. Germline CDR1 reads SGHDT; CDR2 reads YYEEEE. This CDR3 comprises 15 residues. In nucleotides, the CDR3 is TGTGCCAGCAGCTTCGGCGGGCTTAGCACAGATACGCAGTATTTT. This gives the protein CASSFGGLSTDTQYF.

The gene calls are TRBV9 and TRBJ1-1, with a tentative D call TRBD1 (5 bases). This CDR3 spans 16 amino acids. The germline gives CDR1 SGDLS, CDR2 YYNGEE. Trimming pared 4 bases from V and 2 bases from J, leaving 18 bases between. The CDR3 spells CASSTRWTTDNTEAFF. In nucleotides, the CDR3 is TGTGCCAGCAGCACCCGTTGGACGACAGATAACACTGAAGCTTTCTTT.

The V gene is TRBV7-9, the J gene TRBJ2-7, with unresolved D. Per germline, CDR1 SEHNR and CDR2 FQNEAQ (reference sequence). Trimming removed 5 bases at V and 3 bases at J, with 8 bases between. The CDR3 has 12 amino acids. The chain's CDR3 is CASSQASYEQYF. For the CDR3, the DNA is TGTGCCAGCAGCCAAGCGAGCTACGAGCAGTACTTC. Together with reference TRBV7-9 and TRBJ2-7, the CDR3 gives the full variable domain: DTGVSQNPRHKITKRGQNVTFRCDPISEHNRLYWYRQTLGQGPEFLTYFQNEAQLEKSRLLSDRFSAERPKGSFSTLEIQRTEQGDSAMYLCASSQASYEQYFGPGTRLTVT.

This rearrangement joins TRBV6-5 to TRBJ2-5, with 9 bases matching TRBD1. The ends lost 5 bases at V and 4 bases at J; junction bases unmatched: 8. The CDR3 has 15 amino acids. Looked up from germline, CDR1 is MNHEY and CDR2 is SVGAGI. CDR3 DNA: TGTGCCAGCAGTACAGACAGGGGGAGGGTAGAGACCCAGTACTTC. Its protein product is CASSTDRGRVETQYF.